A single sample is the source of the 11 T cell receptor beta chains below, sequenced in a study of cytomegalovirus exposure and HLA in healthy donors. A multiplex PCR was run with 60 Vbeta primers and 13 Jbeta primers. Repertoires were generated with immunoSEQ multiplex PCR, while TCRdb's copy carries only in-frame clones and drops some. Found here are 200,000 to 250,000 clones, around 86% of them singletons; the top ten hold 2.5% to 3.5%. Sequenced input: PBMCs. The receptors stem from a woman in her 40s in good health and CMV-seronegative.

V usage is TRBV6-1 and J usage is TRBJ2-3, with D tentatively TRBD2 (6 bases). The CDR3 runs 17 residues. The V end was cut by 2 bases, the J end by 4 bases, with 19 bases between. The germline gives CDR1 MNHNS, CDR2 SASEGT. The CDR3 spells CASSEPPGREVPDTQYF. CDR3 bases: TGTGCCAGCAGTGAACCCCCCGGCAGGGAGGTCCCAGATACGCAGTATTTT.

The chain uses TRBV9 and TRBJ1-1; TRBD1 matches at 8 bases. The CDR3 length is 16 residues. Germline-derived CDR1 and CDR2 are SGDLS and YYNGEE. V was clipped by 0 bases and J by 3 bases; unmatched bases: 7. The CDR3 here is CASSVGQGAPYTEAFF. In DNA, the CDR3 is TGTGCCAGCAGCGTAGGCCAGGGGGCGCCGTACACTGAAGCTTTCTTT.

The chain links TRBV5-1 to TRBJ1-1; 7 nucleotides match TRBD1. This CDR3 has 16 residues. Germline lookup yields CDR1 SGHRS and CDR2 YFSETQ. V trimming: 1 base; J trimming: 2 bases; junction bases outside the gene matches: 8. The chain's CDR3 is CASSLTGQLKNTEAFF. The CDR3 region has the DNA TGCGCCAGCAGCTTGACGGGACAGCTAAAAAACACTGAAGCTTTCTTT.

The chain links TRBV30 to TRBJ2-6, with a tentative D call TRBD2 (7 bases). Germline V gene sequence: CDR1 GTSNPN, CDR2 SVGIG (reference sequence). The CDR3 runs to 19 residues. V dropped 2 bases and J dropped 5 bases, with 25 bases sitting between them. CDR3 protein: CAWSSSGDIINWRANVLTF. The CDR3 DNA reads TGTGCCTGGAGTTCAAGCGGGGACATCATAAACTGGAGGGCCAACGTCCTGACTTTC.

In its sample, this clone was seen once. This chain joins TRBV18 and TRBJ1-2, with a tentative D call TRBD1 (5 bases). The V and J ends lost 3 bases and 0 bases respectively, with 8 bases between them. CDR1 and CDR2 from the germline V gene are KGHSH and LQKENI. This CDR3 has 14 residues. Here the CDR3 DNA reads TGTGCCAGCTCACCGGGGCAGACTAACTATGGCTACACCTTC. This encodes CASSPGQTNYGYTF. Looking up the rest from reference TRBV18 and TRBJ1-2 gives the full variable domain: NAGVMQNPRHLVRRRGQEARLRCSPMKGHSHVYWYRQLPEEGLKFMVYLQKENIIDESGMPKERFSAEFPKEGPSILRIQQVVRGDSAAYFCASSPGQTNYGYTFGSGTRLTVV.

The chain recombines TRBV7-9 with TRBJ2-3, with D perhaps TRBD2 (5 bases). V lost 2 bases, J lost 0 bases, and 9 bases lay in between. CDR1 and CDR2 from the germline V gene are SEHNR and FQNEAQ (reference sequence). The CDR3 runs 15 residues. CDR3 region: CASSLSASSTDTQYF. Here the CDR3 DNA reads TGTGCCAGCAGCTTATCGGCTAGCAGCACAGATACGCAGTATTTT.

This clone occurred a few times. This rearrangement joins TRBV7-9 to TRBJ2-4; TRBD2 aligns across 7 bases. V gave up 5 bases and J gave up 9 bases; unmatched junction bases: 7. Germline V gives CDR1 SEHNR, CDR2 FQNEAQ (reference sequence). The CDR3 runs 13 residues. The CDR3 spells CASSPPGGGIQYF. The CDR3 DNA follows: TGTGCCAGCAGCCCCCCGGGAGGTGGCATTCAGTACTTC.

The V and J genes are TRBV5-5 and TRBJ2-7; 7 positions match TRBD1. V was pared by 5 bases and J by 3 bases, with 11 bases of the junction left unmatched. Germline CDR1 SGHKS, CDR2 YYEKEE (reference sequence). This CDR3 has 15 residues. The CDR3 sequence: CASSFSGTAYYEQYF. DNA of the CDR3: TGTGCCAGCAGTTTTTCCGGGACAGCATACTACGAGCAGTACTTC.

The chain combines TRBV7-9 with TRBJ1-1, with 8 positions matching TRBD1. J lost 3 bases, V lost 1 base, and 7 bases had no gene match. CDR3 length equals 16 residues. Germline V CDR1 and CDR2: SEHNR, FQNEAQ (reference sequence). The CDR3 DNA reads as TGTGCCAGCAGCTTAGGCCTGACAGGGGTCTACACTGAAGCTTTCTTT. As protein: CASSLGLTGVYTEAFF.

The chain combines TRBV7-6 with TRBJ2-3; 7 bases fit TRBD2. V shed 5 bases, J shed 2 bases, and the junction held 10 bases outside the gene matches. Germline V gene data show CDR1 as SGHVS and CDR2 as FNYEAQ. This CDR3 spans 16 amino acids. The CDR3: CASSPSSGSPTDTQYF. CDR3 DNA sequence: TGTGCCAGCAGCCCCTCTAGCGGTTCGCCCACAGATACGCAGTATTTT.

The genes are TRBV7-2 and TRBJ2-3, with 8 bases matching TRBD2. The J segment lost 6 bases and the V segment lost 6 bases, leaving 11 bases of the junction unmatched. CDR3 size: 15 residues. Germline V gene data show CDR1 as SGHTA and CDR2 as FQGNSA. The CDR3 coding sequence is TGTGCCAGCAGTCTCGGGGGGGGGTACGGTGATACGCAGTATTTT. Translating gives CASSLGGGYGDTQYF.